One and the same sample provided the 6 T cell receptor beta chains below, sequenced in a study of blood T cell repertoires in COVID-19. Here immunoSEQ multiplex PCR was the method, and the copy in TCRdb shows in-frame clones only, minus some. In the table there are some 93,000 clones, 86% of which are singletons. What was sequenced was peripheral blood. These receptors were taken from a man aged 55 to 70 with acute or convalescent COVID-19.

The CDR3 bases are TGTGCCAGTACGGGGAGAACTAGCAATCAGCCCCAGCATTTT. Translation: CASTGRTSNQPQHF. The gene calls are TRBV19 and TRBJ1-5; D remains ambiguous. This CDR3 is 14 amino acids long. The germline V gene encodes CDR1 LNHDA and CDR2 SQIVND (reference sequence). The germline V and J ends were trimmed by 7 bases and 0 bases, with 10 bases remaining between them. Full variable domain (missing parts from reference TRBV19 and TRBJ1-5): DGGITQSPKYLFRKEGQNVTLSCEQNLNHDAMYWYRQDPGQGLRLIYYSQIVNDFQKGDIAEGYSVSREKKESFPLTVTSAQKNPTAFYLCASTGRTSNQPQHFGDGTRLSIL.

CDR3 DNA sequence: TGTGCCAGCAGCGTACGGGCCGGGGGGGCCACTGAGCAGTTCTTC. Translation gives CASSVRAGGATEQFF. This rearrangement joins TRBV9 to TRBJ2-1, with TRBD2 identical over 8 bases. V shed 1 base, J shed 9 bases, and the junction held 9 bases outside the gene matches. This CDR3 contains 15 residues. Germline loops: CDR1 SGDLS, CDR2 YYNGEE. The whole variable domain, remainder taken from reference TRBV9 and TRBJ2-1, is DSGVTQTPKHLITATGQRVTLRCSPRSGDLSVYWYQQSLDQGLQFLIQYYNGEERAKGNILERFSAQQFPDLHSELNLSSLELGDSALYFCASSVRAGGATEQFFGPGTRLTVL.

The CDR3 sequence is CASSLFGQGLTTEAFF. Written as DNA, the CDR3 is TGTGCCAGCAGTTTATTCGGACAGGGGCTAACAACTGAAGCTTTCTTT. V gene TRBV6-5 combines with J gene TRBJ1-1; 9 bases agree with TRBD1. Looked up from germline, CDR1 is MNHEY and CDR2 is SVGAGI. This CDR3 is built from 16 residues. V dropped 4 bases and J dropped 5; count of bases not matched to a gene: 11.

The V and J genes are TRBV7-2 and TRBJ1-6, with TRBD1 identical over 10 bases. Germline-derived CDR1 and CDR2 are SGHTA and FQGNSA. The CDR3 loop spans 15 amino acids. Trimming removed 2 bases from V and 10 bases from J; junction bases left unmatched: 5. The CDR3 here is CASSLRDRGNSPLHF. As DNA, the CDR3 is TGTGCCAGCAGCTTACGGGACAGGGGCAACTCACCCCTCCACTTT.

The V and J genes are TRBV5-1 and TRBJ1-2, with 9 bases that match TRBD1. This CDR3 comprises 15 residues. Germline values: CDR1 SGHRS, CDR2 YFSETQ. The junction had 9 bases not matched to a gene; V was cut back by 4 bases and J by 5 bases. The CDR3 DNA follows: TGCGCCAGCAGCGGCACAGGGGGCGATTATTATGGCTACACCTTC. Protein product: CASSGTGGDYYGYTF.

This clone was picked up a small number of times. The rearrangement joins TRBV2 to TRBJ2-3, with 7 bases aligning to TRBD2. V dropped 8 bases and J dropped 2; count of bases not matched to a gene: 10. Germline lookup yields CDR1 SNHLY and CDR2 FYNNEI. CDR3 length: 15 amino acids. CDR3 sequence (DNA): TGTGCCAGCCGACTAGCCTCTCCTATCACAGATACGCAGTATTTT. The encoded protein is CASRLASPITDTQYF. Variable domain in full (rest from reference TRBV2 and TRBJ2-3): EPEVTQTPSHQVTQMGQEVILRCVPISNHLYFYWYRQILGQKVEFLVSFYNNEISEKSEIFDDQFSVERPDGSNFTLKIRSTKLEDSAMYFCASRLASPITDTQYFGPGTRLTVL.